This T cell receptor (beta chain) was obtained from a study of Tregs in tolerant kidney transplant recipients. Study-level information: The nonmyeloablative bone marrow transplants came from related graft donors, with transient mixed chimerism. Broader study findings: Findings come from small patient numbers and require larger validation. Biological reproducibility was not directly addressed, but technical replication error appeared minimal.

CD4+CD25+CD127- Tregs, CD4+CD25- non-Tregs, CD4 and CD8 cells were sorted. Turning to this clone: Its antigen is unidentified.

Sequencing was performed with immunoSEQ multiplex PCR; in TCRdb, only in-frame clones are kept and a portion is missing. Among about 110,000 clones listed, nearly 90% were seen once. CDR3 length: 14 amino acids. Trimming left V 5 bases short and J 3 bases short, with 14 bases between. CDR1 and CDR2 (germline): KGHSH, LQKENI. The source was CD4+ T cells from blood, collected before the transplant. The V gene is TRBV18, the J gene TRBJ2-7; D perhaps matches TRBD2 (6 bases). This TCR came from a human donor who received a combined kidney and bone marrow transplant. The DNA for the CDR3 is TGTGCCAGCTCATTGGCTAGCGTGAACTACGAGCAGTACTTC. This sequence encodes CASSLASVNYEQYF.